This TCR beta chain comes out of a study of technical replicates of blood from four donors. The assay was immunoSEQ multiplex PCR, and TCRdb's table has in-frame clones only and misses some. Among over 75,000 clones listed, approximately 94% were seen once. This clonotype was sampled from a human donor in good health. The sample comprised T cells isolated from PBMCs.

The CDR3 region is CSVEDNWGQGRYEQYF. The DNA for the CDR3 is TGCAGCGTTGAAGATAATTGGGGACAGGGGCGTTACGAGCAGTACTTC. The rearrangement joins TRBV29-1 to TRBJ2-7; TRBD1 aligns across 10 bases. With V trimmed by 0 bases and J by 4 bases, 9 bases remained unmatched. CDR1 and CDR2 (germline): SQVTM, ANQGSEA. The CDR3 is made up of 16 amino acids.